The 29 T cell receptor beta chains listed next were all sequenced from one sample in a study of blood T cell repertoires in COVID-19. The repertoire was sequenced with immunoSEQ multiplex PCR; TCRdb's copy has only in-frame clones and lacks some. The data show 190,000 or so clones, with approximately 84% seen just once and around 7% held by the top ten. The specimen sequenced was PBMCs or T cells enriched from blood (not recorded which). The receptors shown here come from a middle-aged man who had recovered from COVID-19.

This clone appeared a single time. The CDR3 DNA reads as TGTGCCAGTAGTGTATCAGGGGGCGAATCTTATGGCTACACCTTC. Translation gives CASSVSGGESYGYTF. V and J are TRBV19 and TRBJ1-2, with 8 bases fitting TRBD1. From germline, CDR1 is LNHDA and CDR2 SQIVND (reference sequence). The junction had 10 bases not matched to a gene; V was cut back by 5 bases and J by 5 bases. The CDR3 is 15 amino acids.

This clone was seen just once. V is TRBV9 and J is TRBJ2-2, with 11 bases aligning to TRBD1. The CDR3 is 16 amino acids. J gave up 4 bases and V 4 bases, and 6 bases lay outside the gene matches. CDR1 is SGDLS, CDR2 YYNGEE, per germline. Here the CDR3 DNA reads TGTGCCAGCAGCCCCAAAGGACAGGGGGCCACCGGGGAGCTGTTTTTT. Translation gives CASSPKGQGATGELFF.

This rearrangement joins TRBV29-1 to TRBJ2-3; D may be TRBD1 (6 bases). The V and J ends lost 7 bases and 2 bases respectively, with 13 bases between them. Germline V gene lookup returns CDR1 SQVTM and CDR2 ANQGSEA. The CDR3 has 13 amino acids. DNA of the CDR3: TGCAGCGGACGGACAGAGAACACAGATACGCAGTATTTT. Encoded protein: CSGRTENTDTQYF.

This chain links TRBV2 with TRBJ2-3, with D possibly being TRBD2 (5 bases). V gave up 4 bases and J gave up 0 bases, with 11 bases separating them. The germline CDR1 and CDR2 sequences are SNHLY and FYNNEI. The CDR3 is 15 residues long. Here the CDR3 reads CASSGERASTDTQYF. The DNA for the CDR3 is TGTGCCAGCAGTGGGGAGCGAGCTAGCACAGATACGCAGTATTTT.

This clone came up a few times. In DNA form, the CDR3 reads TGTGCCAGCAGCTTAGGCTCTGGCAGGGGATATGGCTACACCTTC. Translation gives CASSLGSGRGYGYTF. The chain carries TRBV7-9 and TRBJ1-2, with D possibly TRBD1 on 6 matching bases. Trimming cost V 1 base and J 5 bases, with 14 bases left between them. Germline V lookup: CDR1 SEHNR, CDR2 FQNEAQ (reference sequence). CDR3 length: 15 residues.

The gene calls are TRBV29-1 and TRBJ2-5, with D maybe TRBD2 (7 bases). CDR3 size: 12 residues. V was pared by 4 bases and J by 5 bases, with 11 bases between. Germline V lookup: CDR1 SQVTM, CDR2 ANQGSEA. The CDR3 sequence: CSVAGGAETQYF. CDR3 DNA sequence: TGCAGCGTTGCGGGGGGCGCGGAGACCCAGTACTTC.

This chain uses TRBV6-1 with TRBJ2-7; the D gene is possibly TRBD1 (5 bases). Germline V CDR1 and CDR2: MNHNS, SASEGT. V lost 0 bases to trimming and J lost 4 bases, with 13 bases between them. The CDR3 extends over 15 amino acids. CDR3 sequence: CASSEARAGLYEQYF. DNA of the CDR3: TGTGCCAGCAGTGAAGCCCGGGCAGGGCTATACGAGCAGTACTTC.

The chain links TRBV3-1 (or the pseudogene TRBV3-2) to TRBJ2-6; 11 positions agree with TRBD2. Germline CDR1 is LGHDT and CDR2 is YNNKEL (reference sequence). This CDR3 contains 19 residues. Unmatched junction bases numbered 7, after V lost 3 bases and J lost 0 bases. The CDR3 spells CASSHILAGGSSGANVLTF. For the CDR3, the DNA is TGTGCCAGCAGCCACATCCTAGCGGGGGGTTCCTCTGGGGCCAACGTCCTGACTTTC.

This chain joins TRBV3-1 (or the pseudogene TRBV3-2) and TRBJ1-1, with D hard to call. The V gene's germline CDR1 is LGHDT and CDR2 YNNKEL (reference sequence). This CDR3 is built from 14 residues. The V gene lost 1 base and the J gene lost 6 bases, with 12 bases spanning the gap. The chain's CDR3 is CASSQVPGYAEAFF. CDR3 bases: TGTGCCAGCAGCCAAGTTCCGGGGTACGCTGAAGCTTTCTTT.

This rearrangement joins TRBV6-2 or TRBV6-3 to TRBJ2-1; D remains ambiguous. V lost 2 bases and J lost 1, with 12 bases in between. This CDR3 is 16 amino acids long. CDR1 and CDR2 (germline): MNHEY, SVGEGT. The CDR3 DNA is TGTGCCAGCAGTTACATGGGTTCTAGGTCCTACAATGAGCAGTTCTTC. This codes for CASSYMGSRSYNEQFF.

The chain has TRBV27 and TRBJ2-6; TRBD1 is a possible D gene (6 bases). The V and J ends lost 1 base and 3 bases respectively, with 13 bases between them. Germline V CDR1 and CDR2: MNHEY, SMNVEV (reference sequence). This CDR3 has 17 residues. CDR3 sequence reads: CASSLFPTGLGANVLTF. The CDR3 DNA reads TGTGCCAGCAGTTTATTCCCCACAGGGCTTGGGGCCAACGTCCTGACTTTC. Looking up the rest from reference TRBV27 and TRBJ2-6 gives the full variable domain: EAQVTQNPRYLITVTGKKLTVTCSQNMNHEYMSWYRQDPGLGLRQIYYSMNVEVTDKGDVPEGYKVSRKEKRNFPLILESPSPNQTSLYFCASSLFPTGLGANVLTFGAGSRLTVL.

This clone has a handful of counts. The genes are TRBV19 and TRBJ1-2; 11 nucleotides line up with TRBD1. This CDR3 has 16 residues. Germline assignment: CDR1 LNHDA and CDR2 SQIVND (reference sequence). V dropped 4 bases and J dropped 3; count of bases not matched to a gene: 7. The CDR3, as DNA: TGTGCCAGTAGTACCCGGGACAGGGGGACCTACTATGGCTACACCTTC. Encoded protein: CASSTRDRGTYYGYTF.

This sequence joins TRBV2 and TRBJ1-4; D possibly corresponds to TRBD1 (6 bases). Germline V lookup: CDR1 SNHLY, CDR2 FYNNEI. The CDR3 loop spans 14 amino acids. The V end lost 6 bases, the J end lost 11 bases, and 19 bases lay between the germline ends. The CDR3 spells CASSGRGGTGKLFF. Written as DNA, the CDR3 is TGTGCCAGCAGCGGCAGGGGTGGGACGGGCAAACTGTTTTTT.

The chain links TRBV4-3 to TRBJ2-1; D might be TRBD2 (6 bases). V was cut by 1 base and J by 5 bases, with 12 bases left in between. CDR1 is LGHNA and CDR2 is YSLEER in the germline V gene. The CDR3 runs to 15 residues. The CDR3 DNA sequence: TGCGCCAGCAGCCAAGTGCTAGGCGGGAACAATGAGCAGTTCTTC. Its protein product is CASSQVLGGNNEQFF.

The rearrangement joins TRBV10-2 to TRBJ1-1; no clear D. The CDR3 runs 14 residues. V was clipped by 6 bases and J by 4 bases, with 15 bases between them. Germline loops: CDR1 WSHSY, CDR2 SAAADI. The CDR3 nucleotides are TGCGCCAGCAGGGACGTCGGCCGGGGCACTGAAGCTTTCTTT. Translation: CASRDVGRGTEAFF.

This clone was recorded once. The chain recombines TRBV7-2 with TRBJ1-4; maybe TRBD1 (6 bases). The CDR3 totals 16 residues. V was trimmed by 1 base and J by 3 bases, leaving 12 bases between them. Germline V gene data show CDR1 as SGHTA and CDR2 as FQGNSA. CDR3 loop: CASSLVWGRANEKLFF. For the CDR3, the DNA is TGTGCCAGCAGCTTAGTTTGGGGGCGAGCTAATGAAAAACTGTTTTTT.

V and J are TRBV5-4 and TRBJ2-5; D is undetermined. Germline V gene lookup returns CDR1 SGHNT and CDR2 YYREEE (reference sequence). Trimming cost V 4 bases and J 3 bases, with 10 bases left between them. The CDR3 has 13 amino acids. CDR3 region: CASSPTPEETQYF. CDR3 bases: TGTGCCAGCAGCCCCACCCCGGAAGAGACCCAGTACTTC.

The rearrangement joins TRBV7-8 to TRBJ1-6, with a possible D match to TRBD1 (5 bases). CDR3 length: 15 residues. Germline values: CDR1 SGHVS, CDR2 FQNEAQ. The ends were cut back, 2 bases at V and 3 bases at J, with 8 bases in the middle. The CDR3 here is CASSLTGDYNSPLHF. CDR3 bases: TGTGCCAGCAGCTTAACGGGGGACTATAATTCACCCCTCCACTTT.

As DNA, the CDR3 is TGCGCCAGCACCCCAGGCGGGGGGAACACTGAAGCTTTCTTT. As protein: CASTPGGGNTEAFF. J is TRBJ1-1 and V is TRBV5-1; D perhaps matches TRBD1 (5 bases). This CDR3 has 14 residues. The germline V gene encodes CDR1 SGHRS and CDR2 YFSETQ. The V end lost 6 bases, the J end lost 1 base, and 13 bases lay between the germline ends.

V is TRBV25-1 and J is TRBJ2-5; unclear D gene. The V gene's germline CDR1 is MGHDK and CDR2 SYGVNS. This CDR3 region has 15 residues. V was cut by 2 bases and J by 1 base, with 11 bases left in between. This chain's CDR3 is CASSEAGFSQETQYF. DNA for the CDR3: TGTGCCAGCAGTGAAGCCGGGTTCAGCCAAGAGACCCAGTACTTC.

The gene calls are TRBV2 and TRBJ2-5; a possible D gene is TRBD1 (6 bases). This CDR3 is built from 12 residues. The germline gives CDR1 SNHLY, CDR2 FYNNEI. With 8 bases removed from V and 3 bases from J, the gap between germline ends came to 10 bases. DNA of the CDR3: TGTGCCAGCGACAGGATGGAAGAGACCCAGTACTTC. Residues: CASDRMEETQYF.

The J gene is TRBJ1-1, the V gene TRBV6-2 or TRBV6-3, with D perhaps TRBD1 (6 bases). The germline gives CDR1 MNHEY, CDR2 SVGEGT. This CDR3 is 15 amino acids long. With 7 bases removed from V and 1 base from J, the gap between germline ends came to 16 bases. The chain's CDR3 is CASTPRFRGNTEAFF. CDR3 nucleotides: TGTGCCAGCACCCCACGATTCAGGGGGAACACTGAAGCTTTCTTT.

The V call is TRBV20-1, the J call TRBJ2-3, with D perhaps TRBD2 (6 bases). The CDR3 covers 14 residues. Per germline, CDR1 DFQATT and CDR2 SNEGSKA (reference sequence). The V end was cut by 3 bases, the J end by 4 bases, with 14 bases between. The CDR3 sequence: CSASTLGGSDTQYF. The CDR3 DNA sequence: TGCAGTGCTAGTACTTTGGGGGGTTCAGATACGCAGTATTTT.

CDR3 amino acids: CASSIDPGGLFTGELFF. The CDR3 DNA is TGTGCCAGTAGTATAGATCCAGGGGGTCTGTTCACCGGGGAGCTGTTTTTT. This sequence joins TRBV19 and TRBJ2-2, with 7 bases aligning to TRBD1. CDR3 length: 17 amino acids. The junction had 8 bases not matched to a gene; V was cut back by 0 bases and J by 4 bases. CDR1 and CDR2 from the germline V gene are LNHDA and SQIVND (reference sequence). Drawing the rest from reference TRBV19 and TRBJ2-2, the complete variable domain is DGGITQSPKYLFRKEGQNVTLSCEQNLNHDAMYWYRQDPGQGLRLIYYSQIVNDFQKGDIAEGYSVSREKKESFPLTVTSAQKNPTAFYLCASSIDPGGLFTGELFFGEGSRLTVL.

V usage is TRBV7-9 and J usage is TRBJ1-1; D not resolved. This CDR3 is built from 16 residues. The V gene lost 5 bases and the J gene lost 0 bases, with 16 bases spanning the gap. From germline, CDR1 is SEHNR and CDR2 FQNEAQ (reference sequence). The CDR3 protein is CASSAPAAGVNTEAFF. The CDR3 DNA reads TGTGCCAGCAGCGCTCCGGCGGCGGGCGTGAACACTGAAGCTTTCTTT.

The CDR3 is CASSYQLPRDSPLHF. CDR3 nucleotides: TGTGCCAGCAGTTACCAACTTCCTCGGGATTCACCCCTCCACTTT. The chain uses TRBV6-5 and TRBJ1-6; unclear D gene. CDR1 and CDR2 (germline): MNHEY, SVGAGI. V was shortened by 2 bases and J by 8 bases, with 13 bases between the two germline ends. The CDR3 consists of 15 residues.

The genes are TRBV5-1 and TRBJ1-2; 10 bases match TRBD1. Germline V lookup: CDR1 SGHRS, CDR2 YFSETQ. This CDR3 has 16 amino acids. V lost 7 bases, J lost 5 bases, and 14 bases stayed unmatched. The CDR3 region is CASSEPPGQGWYGYTF. CDR3 nucleotides: TGCGCCAGCTCAGAGCCGCCGGGACAGGGGTGGTATGGCTACACCTTC.

The V gene is TRBV30, the J gene TRBJ1-5, with TRBD1 identical over 7 bases. With 0 bases clipped from V and 6 bases from J, the junction kept 8 bases outside the gene matches. The length of the CDR3 is 15 residues. Germline-derived CDR1 and CDR2 are GTSNPN and SVGIG (reference sequence). CDR3 sequence reads: CAWSVGDSNGQPQHF. The DNA for the CDR3 is TGTGCCTGGAGTGTGGGGGACAGCAATGGTCAGCCCCAGCATTTT.

The V gene is TRBV7-9, the J gene TRBJ1-1, with D possibly matching TRBD1 (6 bases). Germline values: CDR1 SEHNR, CDR2 FQNEAQ (reference sequence). V lost 6 bases and J lost 1, with 12 bases in between. The CDR3 runs 14 residues. The CDR3 bases are TGTGCCAGCAGACTCCCGGGACAGAACACTGAAGCTTTCTTT. This codes for CASRLPGQNTEAFF.